The clone carrying this T cell receptor (beta chain) has a count of ten or more. This entry is derived from a study of molecular identifiers for immune sequencing clone quantification. TCRdb analysed the PCR reads with MiXCR anew, one entry per CDR3 protein. The data hold 40,000 to 50,000 distinct CDR3 sequences, with less than 20% observed a single time. The CDR3 runs 15 residues. Deletions cut 0 bases from V and 0 bases from J, with 12 bases between. The germline V gene has CDR1 DFQATT and CDR2 SNEGSKA (reference sequence). The V call is TRBV20-1, the J call TRBJ2-7; D possibly uses TRBD1 or TRBD2 (6 bases each). Sequenced material: naive CD8+ T cells from blood, with Jurkat cell RNA spiked in. Stated subset: FACS-sorted CD8+CD4-CCR7+CD45RA+ naive T cells. The source of this sequence is a human donor in good health. Some libraries in this study had Jurkat cell RNA spiked in. The CDR3 bases are TGCAGTGCTAGAGACGGGGGCTCCTCCTCCTACGAGCAGTACTTC. Translation: CSARDGGSSSYEQYF.